This T cell receptor (beta chain) was captured in a study of T-cell memory formation after mild COVID-19. Study results and limitations: Contracting CD4+ clones sat mainly in CM and EM; CD8+ in EMRA.

V lost 1 base and J 8 bases, leaving 20 bases between the germline ends. Germline V gene lookup returns CDR1 MGHRA and CDR2 YSYEKL. CDR3 length equals 16 residues. 5'RACE with constant-segment primers built TCRalpha and TCRbeta cDNA libraries with UMIs. TCRdb itself ran the 5' RACE reads through MiXCR, one entry per CDR3 protein. The repertoire holds approximately 250,000 distinct CDR3 sequences, with 15% as singletons. On this clonotype: Its antigen is as yet unknown.

This chain joins TRBV4-1 and TRBJ1-2; D is perhaps TRBD1 (5 bases). The sample comprised PBMCs or a T cell subset sorted from them (not recorded which). This clonotype was sampled from an adult woman who had mild COVID-19 (a few samples of this study predate the infection). Cell type and time point are not known. The CDR3, as DNA: TGCGCCAGCAGCCAAGTGAAATGGGGGGGTTCAGGAGGCTACACCTTC. The encoded protein is CASSQVKWGGSGGYTF.